The T cell receptor beta chain under discussion was sequenced for a study of T cell responses to AZD1222 COVID-19 vaccine. A note on this clone: Its cognate antigen is unknown.

Analyses pooled second doses at about 4 or about 12 weeks. Findings and caveats of the study: Samples come after the peak T cell response, not at day 14. Unmutated variant regions are reportedly the target of nearly half of TCRs that are spike-specific. Donors were chiefly white British, with a greater number of females, and clonal diversity was perhaps underestimated.

TCRdb's table, derived via immunoSEQ multiplex PCR, lists solely in-frame clones and lacks some. This sample has roughly 120,000 clones, with approximately 90% found just once. The receptor's source is an adult who received the AZD1222 COVID-19 vaccine. The sample was peripheral blood, taken 28 days after the second AZD1222 dose.

CDR3 DNA sequence: TGTGCCAGCAGTTACTCAGTCCAGGGTGGAACTGAAGCTTTCTTT. Encoded protein: CASSYSVQGGTEAFF. This sequence joins TRBV6-6 and TRBJ1-1; a possible D gene is TRBD1 (5 bases). The CDR3 is 15 amino acids. From germline, CDR1 is MNHNY and CDR2 SVGAGI (reference sequence). With 0 bases removed from V and 5 bases from J, the gap between germline ends came to 13 bases.